This T cell receptor (beta chain) was sequenced during a study of OX40 agonist ivuxolimab in advanced cancers. Study as a whole: Patients were infused with ivuxolimab every 2 weeks at 0.01 to 10 mg/kg. The eligibility criteria allowed prior anti-PD-1, anti-PD-L1 or anti-CTLA-4 therapy, and about 40% had some. Study conclusions and caveats: Partial responders at 0.1-3.0 mg/kg showed near-lowest clonal expansion.

Unmatched junction bases numbered 6, after V lost 4 bases and J lost 7 bases. The length of the CDR3 is 15 residues. Germline values: CDR1 SGHRS, CDR2 YFSETQ. About this clone: The antigen is not known.

Data came from immunoSEQ multiplex PCR; TCRdb stores just in-frame clones and leaves some out. The sample has about 60,000 clones, approximately 81% seen once. The receptor comes from an adult with an advanced solid tumor such as melanoma, head and neck, liver or kidney cancer. The J gene is TRBJ1-6, the V gene TRBV5-1; TRBD1 agrees at 9 bases. The specimen comprised CD4+ or CD8+ T cells sorted from blood, sampled in a trial of the OX40 agonist ivuxolimab. As DNA, the CDR3 is TGCGCCAGCAGCCTACAGGGGGCAACAAATTCACCCCTCCACTTT. It encodes CASSLQGATNSPLHF.